In this sample, the clone carrying this TCR beta chain turned up once. Its antigen remains unknown. The data were obtained in a study of cytomegalovirus exposure and HLA in healthy donors. Study-level points and caveats: Rarity held for most TCR sequences, but there were some public TCRs that occurred in many donors.

With 60 Vbeta and 13 Jbeta primers, the PCR was carried out. Generated by immunoSEQ multiplex PCR, the TCRdb table keeps only in-frame clones and is missing some. The table lists 90,000 or so clones, 55% to 75% of them singletons. The length of the CDR3 is 14 residues. The ends lost 6 bases at V and 6 bases at J; junction bases unmatched: 13. Per the germline V gene, CDR1 is SQVTM and CDR2 is ANQGSEA. The V gene is TRBV29-1, the J gene TRBJ2-5, with 7 bases identical to TRBD2. The sequenced material came from PBMCs. This receptor was taken from a middle-aged man in good health and CMV-seronegative. CDR3 in DNA: TGCAGCGTCCCGACTAGCCGAGATTTGAAGACCCAGTACTTC. This translates into CSVPTSRDLKTQYF.